These 23 T cell receptor beta chains share one sample of origin, sequenced in a study of blood T cell repertoires in COVID-19. Clones were read by immunoSEQ multiplex PCR, and TCRdb kept only the in-frame ones, dropping some. Of around 31,000 clones listed, over 75% are singletons. The sample consisted of peripheral blood. The receptors were gathered from a man between 60 and 75 years old with acute or convalescent COVID-19.

The V call is TRBV7-2, the J call TRBJ1-3, with TRBD1 as a possible D gene (5 bases). This CDR3 has 15 amino acids. The ends were cut back, 4 bases at V and 0 bases at J, with 10 bases in the middle. CDR1 and CDR2 (germline): SGHTA, FQGNSA. The CDR3 coding sequence is TGTGCCAGCAGCTCAGGGACTATCTCTGGAAACACCATATATTTT. It encodes CASSSGTISGNTIYF.

This chain uses TRBV7-9 with TRBJ1-4; no clear D. Germline V lookup: CDR1 SEHNR, CDR2 FQNEAQ (reference sequence). The length of the CDR3 is 14 residues. Deletions cut 1 base from V and 6 bases from J, with 9 bases between. CDR3 residues: CASSLERADEKLFF. The CDR3 DNA is TGTGCCAGCAGCTTAGAGAGGGCTGATGAAAAACTGTTTTTT.

By frequency in the sample, this clone is medium-sized. The V call is TRBV11-3, the J call TRBJ2-1; 7 bases align to TRBD1. With V trimmed by 8 bases and J by 5 bases, 3 bases remained unmatched. CDR1 is SGHNT, CDR2 YENEEA, per germline. This CDR3 has 12 amino acids. CDR3 protein: CASRDSDNEQFF. The CDR3 DNA sequence: TGTGCCAGCCGGGACAGTGACAATGAGCAGTTCTTC.

V usage is TRBV18 and J usage is TRBJ2-3; D possibly corresponds to TRBD2 (7 bases). V lost 2 bases to trimming and J lost 1 base, with 16 bases between them. Germline-derived CDR1 and CDR2 are KGHSH and LQKENI. This CDR3 comprises 17 residues. In DNA, the CDR3 is TGTGCCAGCTCACCAGGAATGGGGGGGCGCGGCACAGATACGCAGTATTTT. Its translation is CASSPGMGGRGTDTQYF.

This clone appeared a few times. V gene TRBV28 combines with J gene TRBJ2-2, with 9 bases that match TRBD1. The CDR3 has 16 amino acids. Germline CDR1 MDHEN, CDR2 SYDVKM. V shed 10 bases, J shed 3 bases, and the junction held 12 bases outside the gene matches. The CDR3 DNA is TGTGCCACCGACAAACAGGGGGCGGTCGACACCGGGGAGCTGTTTTTT. It is translated as CATDKQGAVDTGELFF. The variable domain in full, completed from reference TRBV28 and TRBJ2-2, reads DVKVTQSSRYLVKRTGEKVFLECVQDMDHENMFWYRQDPGLGLRLIYFSYDVKMKEKGDIPEGYSVSREKKERFSLILESASTNQTSMYLCATDKQGAVDTGELFFGEGSRLTVL.

The genes are TRBV6-5 and TRBJ1-2; 7 bases align to TRBD1. CDR3 size: 14 residues. CDR1 is MNHEY, CDR2 SVGAGI, per germline. V dropped 7 bases and J dropped 4; count of bases not matched to a gene: 9. CDR3 nucleotides: TGTGCCAGCATCAGGCAGGGGGTTAGCTATGGCTACACCTTC. This translates into CASIRQGVSYGYTF.

This chain links TRBV2 with TRBJ2-7; TRBD1 matches at 10 bases. From germline, CDR1 is SNHLY and CDR2 FYNNEI. The ends lost 6 bases at V and 3 bases at J; junction bases unmatched: 5. CDR3 length: 14 amino acids. This chain's CDR3 is CASSFGQGGYEQYF. In nucleotides, the CDR3 is TGTGCCAGCAGCTTTGGACAGGGGGGCTACGAGCAGTACTTC.

This sequence joins TRBV16 and TRBJ2-1; D gene unclear. Germline lookup yields CDR1 KGHSY and CDR2 FQNENV. The CDR3 spans 15 residues. Trimming left V 4 bases short and J 4 bases short, with 14 bases between. In nucleotides, the CDR3 is TGTGCCAGCAGCCGAACCGACAATGCTTACAATGAGCAGTTCTTC. It is translated as CASSRTDNAYNEQFF.

V is TRBV19 and J is TRBJ2-4, with 7 nucleotides matching TRBD1. This CDR3 is 17 amino acids long. CDR1 and CDR2 (germline): LNHDA, SQIVND (reference sequence). V dropped 3 bases and J dropped 0; count of bases not matched to a gene: 8. DNA of the CDR3: TGTGCCAGTAGTATTCGACAGGGTCAACTAGCCAAAAACATTCAGTACTTC. The encoded protein is CASSIRQGQLAKNIQYF.

This clone was counted a few times. J is TRBJ1-5 and V is TRBV27; TRBD1 is a possible D gene (5 bases). CDR1 and CDR2 (germline): MNHEY, SMNVEV (reference sequence). The germline V and J ends were trimmed by 7 bases and 9 bases, with 16 bases remaining between them. CDR3 length: 13 amino acids. The CDR3 DNA sequence: TGTGCCAGCACTTCCAGGGTGGGCTGGCCCCAGCATTTT. Translation gives CASTSRVGWPQHF.

The J gene is TRBJ1-2, the V gene TRBV9; 7 bases fit TRBD1. The V and J ends lost 3 bases and 3 bases, in that order; junction bases with no gene match: 2. The germline V gene encodes CDR1 SGDLS and CDR2 YYNGEE. This CDR3 comprises 13 residues. The chain's CDR3 is CASSEGTDYGYTF. The CDR3 nucleotides are TGTGCCAGCAGCGAGGGGACAGACTATGGCTACACCTTC. Filled out from reference TRBV9 and TRBJ1-2, the complete variable domain reads DSGVTQTPKHLITATGQRVTLRCSPRSGDLSVYWYQQSLDQGLQFLIQYYNGEERAKGNILERFSAQQFPDLHSELNLSSLELGDSALYFCASSEGTDYGYTFGSGTRLTVV.

This chain uses TRBV28 with TRBJ1-3; TRBD1 aligns across 9 bases. This CDR3 has 15 amino acids. Germline-derived CDR1 and CDR2 are MDHEN and SYDVKM. Losses at the gene ends were 2 bases for V and 4 bases for J; bases not matched to a gene: 3. The CDR3 is CASSLRGQGGNTIYF. CDR3 DNA sequence: TGTGCCAGCAGTTTAAGAGGACAGGGGGGAAACACCATATATTTT.

V is TRBV28 and J is TRBJ2-3; D gene ambiguous. The V and J ends lost 4 bases and 1 base respectively, with 21 bases between them. CDR1 and CDR2 from the germline V gene are MDHEN and SYDVKM. This CDR3 region has 18 residues. The CDR3 region has the DNA TGTGCCAGCAGTTCCCCCGAAGCGAGCCGGAAAGGCACAGATACGCAGTATTTT. Protein sequence: CASSSPEASRKGTDTQYF. The whole variable domain, remainder taken from reference TRBV28 and TRBJ2-3, is DVKVTQSSRYLVKRTGEKVFLECVQDMDHENMFWYRQDPGLGLRLIYFSYDVKMKEKGDIPEGYSVSREKKERFSLILESASTNQTSMYLCASSSPEASRKGTDTQYFGPGTRLTVL.

This sequence joins TRBV20-1 and TRBJ1-1; no definite D call. Germline V CDR1 and CDR2: DFQATT, SNEGSKA (reference sequence). Trimming left V 8 bases short and J 1 base short, with 8 bases between. CDR3 size: 11 residues. This CDR3 is CSTHENTEAFF. CDR3 nucleotide sequence: TGCAGTACACACGAGAACACTGAAGCTTTCTTT.

The rearrangement links TRBV3-1 (or the pseudogene TRBV3-2) to TRBJ2-6; a weak D match, TRBD2 (6 bases). The CDR3 has 16 amino acids. Germline CDR1 is LGHDT and CDR2 is YNNKEL (reference sequence). V dropped 1 base and J dropped 3 bases, with 10 bases sitting between them. The CDR3 sequence is CASSQVGGFGANVLTF. DNA for the CDR3: TGTGCCAGCAGCCAAGTAGGAGGGTTTGGGGCCAACGTCCTGACTTTC.

This clone was observed a handful of times. This sequence joins TRBV6-1 and TRBJ1-5; D is possibly TRBD1 (6 bases). V dropped 3 bases and J dropped 14 bases, with 11 bases sitting between them. Germline CDR1 reads MNHNS; CDR2 reads SASEGT. CDR3 length equals 11 residues. Here the CDR3 DNA reads TGTGCCAGCAGTGAGGTGAACAGGGAGCATTTT. Its protein product is CASSEVNREHF.

J is TRBJ2-7 and V is TRBV5-1; 7 nucleotides line up with TRBD2. The CDR3 is 16 residues long. V gave up 3 bases and J gave up 4 bases; unmatched junction bases: 13. The germline V gene has CDR1 SGHRS and CDR2 YFSETQ. CDR3 in DNA: TGCGCCAGCAGCTCCGCCATGACTAGCTACCCTTACGAGCAGTACTTC. This translates into CASSSAMTSYPYEQYF.

This chain joins TRBV4-2 and TRBJ2-5, with D possibly being TRBD1 (5 bases). This CDR3 has 14 amino acids. Trimming cost V 0 bases and J 3 bases, with 8 bases left between them. Germline-derived CDR1 and CDR2 are LGHNA and YNFKEQ. The CDR3 loop reads CASSQDLREETQYF. CDR3 nucleotides: TGTGCCAGCAGCCAAGATCTCAGGGAAGAGACCCAGTACTTC.

V is TRBV19 and J is TRBJ2-1; 14 bases agree with TRBD2. J gave up 4 bases and V 5 bases, and 10 bases lay outside the gene matches. Looked up from germline, CDR1 is LNHDA and CDR2 is SQIVND (reference sequence). CDR3 size: 18 residues. The CDR3 coding sequence is TGTGCCAGTAGTCACTCCCGACGACTAGCGGGGGGGTACAATGAGCAGTTCTTC. It translates to CASSHSRRLAGGYNEQFF.

The CDR3 loop is CASSAPSGEGRQYF. In DNA form, the CDR3 reads TGTGCCAGCAGCGCACCCTCCGGGGAGGGGCGGCAGTACTTC. V is TRBV9 and J is TRBJ2-7; 7 bases align to TRBD2. The CDR3 runs 14 residues. Germline V gene data show CDR1 as SGDLS and CDR2 as YYNGEE. The V segment lost 3 bases and the J segment 9 bases; nucleotides outside the gene matches: 12.

J is TRBJ1-6 and V is TRBV27; D remains ambiguous. The length of the CDR3 is 14 residues. Germline CDR1 reads MNHEY; CDR2 reads SMNVEV (reference sequence). The V and J ends lost 2 bases and 7 bases respectively, with 9 bases between them. The DNA for the CDR3 is TGTGCCAGCAGTTTACGTTTCCGGAATTCACCCCTCCACTTT. As protein: CASSLRFRNSPLHF.

On this clone itself: Since no conserved phenylalanine or tryptophan closes the CDR3, a read error is the likely cause. Because the CDR3's place on the DNA is in doubt, the DNA is left out and the CDR3 is given as listed by TCRdb. V usage is TRBV3-1 (or the pseudogene TRBV3-2) and J usage is TRBJ2-7; the table's D call of TRBD1 was not tested on the DNA. CDR1 and CDR2 (germline): LGHDT, YNNKEL (reference sequence). With termini counted, the CDR3 has 11 amino acids. CDR3 amino acids: CASSQWDREEL.

The V gene is TRBV28, the J gene TRBJ2-1, with 14 bases lining up with TRBD2. V was pared by 6 bases and J by 7 bases, with 5 bases of the junction left unmatched. This CDR3 has 15 residues. The germline CDR1 and CDR2 sequences are MDHEN and SYDVKM. The CDR3 DNA reads TGTGCCAGCAGGACTAGCGGGAGGGCCTGGAATGAGCAGTTCTTC. This gives the protein CASRTSGRAWNEQFF.